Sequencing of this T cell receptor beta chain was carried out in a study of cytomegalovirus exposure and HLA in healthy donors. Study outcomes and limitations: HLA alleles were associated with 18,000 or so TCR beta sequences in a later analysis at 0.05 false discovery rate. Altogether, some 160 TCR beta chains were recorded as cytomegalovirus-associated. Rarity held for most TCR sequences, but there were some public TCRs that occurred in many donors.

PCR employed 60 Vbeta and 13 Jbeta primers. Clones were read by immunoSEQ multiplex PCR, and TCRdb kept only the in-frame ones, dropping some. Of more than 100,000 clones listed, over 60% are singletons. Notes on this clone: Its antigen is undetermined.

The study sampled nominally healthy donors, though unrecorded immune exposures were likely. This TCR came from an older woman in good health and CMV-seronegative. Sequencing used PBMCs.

This CDR3 reads CASSFFALAGAYNEQFF. DNA of the CDR3: TGTGCCAGCAGTTTCTTCGCATTGGCGGGAGCCTACAATGAGCAGTTCTTC. The chain employs TRBV27 and TRBJ2-1; 7 nucleotides align to TRBD2. V shed 3 bases and J 2 bases; nucleotides not matched to a gene: 10. The CDR3 is made up of 17 amino acids. Germline lookup yields CDR1 MNHEY and CDR2 SMNVEV (reference sequence).